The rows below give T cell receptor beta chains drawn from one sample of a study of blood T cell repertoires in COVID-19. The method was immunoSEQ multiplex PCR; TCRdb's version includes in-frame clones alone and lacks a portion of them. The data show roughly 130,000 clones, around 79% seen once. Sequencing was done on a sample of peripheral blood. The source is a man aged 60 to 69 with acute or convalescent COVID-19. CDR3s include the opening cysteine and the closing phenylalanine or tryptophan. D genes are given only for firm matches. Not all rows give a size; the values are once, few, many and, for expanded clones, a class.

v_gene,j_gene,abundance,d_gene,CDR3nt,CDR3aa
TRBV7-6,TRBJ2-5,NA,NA,TGTGCCAGCAGCTTATCGTGGGGTGGGAGGGAGACCCAGTACTTC,CASSLSWGGRETQYF
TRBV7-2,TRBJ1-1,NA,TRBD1,TGTGCCAGCAGCAATCGACAGGGAACTGAAGCTTTCTTT,CASSNRQGTEAFF
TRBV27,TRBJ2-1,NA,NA,TGTGCCAGCAGTTTATCCAGGGGATCCTACAATGAGCAGTTCTTC,CASSLSRGSYNEQFF
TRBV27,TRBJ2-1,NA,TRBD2,TGTGCCAGCCGGGCTAGCGGGAGAAATGAGCAGTTCTTC,CASRASGRNEQFF
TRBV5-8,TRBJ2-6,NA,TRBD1,TGTGCCAGCAGCTTGGGGACAGGGGGAAGCTCTGGGGCCAACGTCCTGACTTTC,CASSLGTGGSSGANVLTF
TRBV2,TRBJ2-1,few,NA,TGTGCCAGCAGATTCGATCGGGGACTTGAGCAGTTCTTC,CASRFDRGLEQFF
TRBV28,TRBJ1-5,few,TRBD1,TGTGCCAGCAGTTTATTGGGACAGGGGGACAAGCAGCCCCAGCATTTT,CASSLLGQGDKQPQHF
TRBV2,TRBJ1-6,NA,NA,TGTGCCAGCAGGGTAGTCTACAATTCACCCCTCCACTTT,CASRVVYNSPLHF
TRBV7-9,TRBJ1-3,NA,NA,TGTGCCAGCAGTACCCAGGGGACTGGAAACACCATATATTTT,CASSTQGTGNTIYF
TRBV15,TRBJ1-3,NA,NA,TGTGCCACCAGCACCGAGAGGAGCCTCCTCTCTGGAAACACCATATATTTT,CATSTERSLLSGNTIYF
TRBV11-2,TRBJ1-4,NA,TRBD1,TGTGCCAGCAGCTCGGGACAGCATAATGAAAAACTGTTTTTT,CASSSGQHNEKLFF
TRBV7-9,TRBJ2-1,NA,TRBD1,TGTGCCAGCAGCTTGTGGGGACAGGGCTACAATGAGCAGTTCTTC,CASSLWGQGYNEQFF
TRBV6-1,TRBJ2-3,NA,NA,TGTGCCAGCAGTGATGGCGCGGGCACAGATACGCAGTATTTT,CASSDGAGTDTQYF
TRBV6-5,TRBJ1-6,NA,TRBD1,TGTGCCAGCACCCCGGGACAGGGGTATTCACCCCTCCACTTT,CASTPGQGYSPLHF